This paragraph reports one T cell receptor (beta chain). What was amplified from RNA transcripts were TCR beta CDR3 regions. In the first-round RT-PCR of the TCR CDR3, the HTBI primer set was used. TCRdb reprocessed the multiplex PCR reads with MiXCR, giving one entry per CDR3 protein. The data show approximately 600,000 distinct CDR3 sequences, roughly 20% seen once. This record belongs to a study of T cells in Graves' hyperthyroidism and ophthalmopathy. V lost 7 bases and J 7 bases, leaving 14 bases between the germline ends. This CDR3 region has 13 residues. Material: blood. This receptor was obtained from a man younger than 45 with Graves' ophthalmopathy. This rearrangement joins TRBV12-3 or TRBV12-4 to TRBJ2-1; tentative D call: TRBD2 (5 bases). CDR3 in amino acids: CASKVALRNEQFF. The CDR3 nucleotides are TGTGCCAGCAAGGTAGCGCTCAGGAATGAGCAGTTCTTC.